This record looks at one TCR beta chain sequence and its context. How the authors handled the data: Nucleated cell number was recorded as an estimate derived from reference gene primer amplification. Sequencing used immunoSEQ multiplex PCR; TCRdb keeps in-frame clones, though not all of them. V and J calls and clone size are those listed in that table; D and trimming were worked out from the DNA. Among 280,000 or so clones listed, over 85% were seen once. This sample stems from a study of blood T cell repertoires in COVID-19. Study at large: Sources were T cells, B-cell-depleted T cells, or PBMCs; the material itself was cDNA or gDNA.

Ages ranged from about 18 to 89 years, with residence in some 25 US areas. In the 2 weeks before study entry, exposed participants met a COVID-19 case, which was PCR-confirmed or clinician-diagnosed. The germline CDR1 and CDR2 sequences are SGHNT and YYREEE (reference sequence). This CDR3 has 16 amino acids. V gave up 3 bases and J gave up 1 base; unmatched junction bases: 4. The origin of this receptor is a woman aged 45-59 years who had been exposed to COVID-19. V gene TRBV5-4 combines with J gene TRBJ2-7, with 13 bases fitting TRBD2. The sample was PBMCs or T cells enriched from blood (not recorded which). CDR3 nucleotides: TGTGCCAGCAGCTCGGGACTAGCGGGAAGGTCCTACGAGCAGTACTTC. It translates to CASSSGLAGRSYEQYF.